The 16 T cell receptor beta chains presented below share a single source sample, sequenced in a study of CD8 T cells in Susac syndrome. Random hexamers primed reverse transcription of about 0.5 to 1 ug RNA. TCRdb reprocessed the immunoSEQ multiplex PCR reads with MiXCR, giving one entry per CDR3 protein. The table includes 100,000 to 150,000 distinct CDR3 sequences, roughly 80% detected once. Sequences were obtained from CD8+ T cells from PBMCs. All receptors come from a human donor with multiple sclerosis.

The chain couples TRBV7-9 to TRBJ2-1; 12 bases agree with TRBD1. Trimming cost V 5 bases and J 6 bases; bases outside gene matches: 11. Per the germline V gene, CDR1 is SEHNR and CDR2 is FQNEAQ (reference sequence). The CDR3 is 17 amino acids. Here the CDR3 reads CASSTGTGGRWGNEQFF. CDR3 nucleotides: TGTGCCAGCAGCACCGGGACAGGGGGCCGGTGGGGCAATGAGCAGTTCTTC.

CDR3 residues: CASGSVEGQYQMNTEAFF. DNA for the CDR3: TGTGCCAGCGGGTCGGTGGAGGGCCAGTACCAAATGAACACTGAAGCTTTCTTT. The V and J genes are TRBV7-8 and TRBJ1-1; D ambiguous. CDR1 is SGHVS, CDR2 FQNEAQ, per germline. V lost 8 bases and J 0 bases, leaving 25 bases between the germline ends. The CDR3 is 18 residues long.

This chain links TRBV4-1 with TRBJ1-2, with D maybe TRBD1 (6 bases). This CDR3 has 12 amino acids. CDR1 and CDR2 (germline): MGHRA, YSYEKL. Trimming took off 5 bases at V and 7 bases at J, with 11 bases between the two ends. Here the CDR3 reads CASSNFRGGYTF. As DNA, the CDR3 is TGCGCCAGCAGCAACTTCAGGGGTGGCTACACCTTC.

The chain couples TRBV13 to TRBJ2-3; the match to TRBD1 covers 10 bases. Germline V gives CDR1 PRHDT, CDR2 FYEKMQ (reference sequence). The trim removed 5 bases at V and 6 bases at J, leaving 5 bases unmatched. The CDR3 runs 14 residues. In nucleotides, the CDR3 is TGTGCCAGCAGCGACCGGGACAGGGGCGATACGCAGTATTTT. Translation gives CASSDRDRGDTQYF.

The table lists this clonotype with a few counts. This chain joins TRBV6-1 and TRBJ1-1; no clear D. V was trimmed by 3 bases and J by 1 base, leaving 12 bases between them. CDR3 length: 15 residues. Germline loops: CDR1 MNHNS, CDR2 SASEGT. The CDR3 loop reads CASSDLRVGNTEAFF. DNA for the CDR3: TGTGCCAGCAGTGATCTAAGGGTGGGGAACACTGAAGCTTTCTTT.

The chain carries TRBV7-9 and TRBJ1-2; perhaps TRBD1 as D (6 bases). The CDR3 spans 13 residues. CDR1 and CDR2 (germline): SEHNR, FQNEAQ (reference sequence). The germline V and J ends were trimmed by 1 base and 8 bases, with 11 bases remaining between them. CDR3 bases: TGTGCCAGCAGCTTAGACCCGGGACACGGCTACACCTTC. Amino acid sequence: CASSLDPGHGYTF.

The V call is TRBV10-3, the J call TRBJ1-2, with D unresolved. This CDR3 is 15 amino acids long. Germline V gives CDR1 ENHRY, CDR2 SYGVKD. V lost 6 bases and J lost 5, with 19 bases in between. CDR3 loop: CAIRQVTVESYGYTF. The CDR3 coding sequence is TGTGCCATCAGGCAGGTTACGGTCGAGTCATATGGCTACACCTTC.

The CDR3 loop is CSVRDTEAFF. In DNA, the CDR3 is TGCAGCGTTAGGGACACTGAAGCTTTCTTT. The rearrangement uses TRBV29-1 and TRBJ1-1; no clear D. V shed 5 bases and J shed 3 bases, with 4 bases lying between them. The CDR3 totals 10 residues. Germline V lookup: CDR1 SQVTM, CDR2 ANQGSEA.

This chain joins TRBV12-3 or TRBV12-4 and TRBJ2-2, with D perhaps matching TRBD1 (5 bases). This CDR3 has 14 residues. Trimming cost V 4 bases and J 5 bases, with 11 bases left between them. As DNA, the CDR3 is TGTGCCAGCAGTTGGGGCAGGGTAACCGGGGAGCTGTTTTTT. Protein product: CASSWGRVTGELFF.

This clonotype was detected only once. The rearrangement uses TRBV7-9 and TRBJ2-6; D could derive from TRBD1 or TRBD2 (5 bases each). Trimming took 1 base from V and 2 from J, leaving 15 bases between them. The germline V gene has CDR1 SEHNR and CDR2 FQNEAQ (reference sequence). This CDR3 contains 18 residues. The CDR3 DNA reads as TGTGCCAGCAGCTTAGGCGGGCTTACAGGTCCTGGGGCCAACGTCCTGACTTTC. Residues: CASSLGGLTGPGANVLTF.

This clonotype was counted once. This chain uses TRBV6-7 with TRBJ1-5, with a tentative D call TRBD1 (5 bases). TRBV6-7 is labeled an ORF, and its function is uncertain. CDR3 size: 16 residues. V lost 0 bases to trimming and J lost 7 bases, with 16 bases between them. CDR3 DNA: TGTGCCAGCAGTTACTCGAAGGGTAGGGGTGGGCAGCCCCAGCATTTT. Amino acids: CASSYSKGRGGQPQHF.

This clonotype was detected a few times. The chain employs TRBV5-6 and TRBJ1-5, with D possibly matching TRBD1 (6 bases). Deletions cut 0 bases from V and 6 bases from J, with 13 bases between. The CDR3 length is 15 residues. Germline CDR1 SGHDT, CDR2 YYEEEE. CDR3 sequence (DNA): TGTGCCAGCAGCTTGGGTACAGGGCTCGGTCAGCCCCAGCATTTT. Translated, it gives CASSLGTGLGQPQHF.

This chain joins TRBV27 and TRBJ2-7; 12 bases match TRBD2. After removal of 5 bases from V and 1 base from J, the junction contained 9 bases not matched to a gene. This CDR3 has 17 residues. The germline V gene encodes CDR1 MNHEY and CDR2 SMNVEV (reference sequence). CDR3 in amino acids: CASSPHLTSGSSYEQYV. CDR3 DNA: TGTGCCAGCAGTCCGCACCTGACTAGCGGGAGTTCCTACGAGCAGTACGTC.

The chain couples TRBV19 to TRBJ2-1; no reliable D call. V lost 5 bases to trimming and J lost 6 bases, with 14 bases between them. The CDR3 is made up of 14 amino acids. From germline, CDR1 is LNHDA and CDR2 SQIVND (reference sequence). The CDR3 loop is CASSPDVPGNEQFF. The CDR3 DNA sequence: TGTGCCAGTAGTCCCGACGTCCCGGGCAATGAGCAGTTCTTC.

Written as DNA, the CDR3 is TGTGCCAGCAGTCCTTCTTTAGGCAGCTACGAGCAGTACTTC. The encoded protein is CASSPSLGSYEQYF. J is TRBJ2-7 and V is TRBV28, with D unresolved. CDR3 size: 14 residues. Germline CDR1 is MDHEN and CDR2 is SYDVKM. V gave up 5 bases and J gave up 3 bases, with 14 bases separating them. Full variable domain (missing parts from reference TRBV28 and TRBJ2-7): DVKVTQSSRYLVKRTGEKVFLECVQDMDHENMFWYRQDPGLGLRLIYFSYDVKMKEKGDIPEGYSVSREKKERFSLILESASTNQTSMYLCASSPSLGSYEQYFGPGTRLTVT.

In this sample, this clonotype turned up a few times. This chain joins TRBV5-4 and TRBJ2-7, with a possible D match to TRBD2 (5 bases). There are 12 residues in the CDR3. CDR1 is SGHNT and CDR2 is YYREEE in the germline V gene (reference sequence). Trimming pared 0 bases from V and 7 bases from J, leaving 8 bases between. CDR3 residues: CASSLGGGEQYV. The DNA for the CDR3 is TGTGCCAGCAGCTTGGGAGGCGGGGAGCAGTACGTC.